This T cell receptor (beta chain) is drawn from a study of T cell repertoires in aging, cancer and after chemotherapy. Overall study context: Repeat sampling of healthy donors over several months to years showed clear clonal overlap. Findings of the study overall: Compared with age-matched healthy donors, untreated hematological or solid cancer patients showed higher blood TCR clonality. Across the chemotherapy interval, each cancer cohort showed higher median generation probability, suggesting thymic rebound.

Peripheral blood genomic DNA, not sorted cells or RNA, was the template. Comments on this clonotype: Its antigen is not identified.

The CDR3 spans 12 residues. V was shortened by 2 bases and J by 8 bases, with 9 bases between the two germline ends. Germline CDR1 is SGHTA and CDR2 is FQGNSA. Rearranged V-D-J TRB sequences were amplified with a mixed TRB-A/B primer pool. In TCRdb, the multiplex PCR reads were re-called with MiXCR into one record per CDR3 protein. The repertoire includes about 8,000 distinct CDR3 sequences, 25% to 40% of them detected once, and 3% to 4.5% sits in the top ten. The receptor's source is a human donor in good health. What was sequenced was blood. V and J are TRBV7-2 and TRBJ1-2; no clear D gene. CDR3 in amino acids: CASSLYGDGYTF. Here the CDR3 DNA reads TGTGCCAGCAGCTTATACGGAGACGGCTACACCTTC.